Below, one TCR beta chain is given with its context. The germline V and J ends were trimmed by 4 bases and 9 bases, with 13 bases remaining between them. Germline loops: CDR1 SGHVS, CDR2 FQNEAQ. The CDR3 sequence is 13 residues long. TCRdb recomputed calls from the RT-PCR reads with MiXCR, one row per CDR3 protein. The sample carries a few hundred thousand distinct CDR3 sequences, approximately 10% recorded once. This sample was included in a study of response to subunit inactivated influenza vaccine. The data were also submitted as part of a second study, on T cells expressing NK-cell markers. From that paper: The cDNA for TCR beta came from 5'RACE template switching with UMIs. Dominant NKG2C+ clonotypes made up about 1.0-7.0% of CD8+ T cells in 5 or 6 donors.

The V gene is TRBV7-8, the J gene TRBJ2-1; a possible D gene is TRBD2 (6 bases). The clonotype originates from a man aged 50 to 59 who received an inactivated influenza vaccine. The sequencing used PBMCs from blood, collected on the day of vaccination. As DNA, the CDR3 is TGTGCCAGCAGCTCAGGGAAGGAGGGTGAGCAGTTCTTC. This encodes CASSSGKEGEQFF.